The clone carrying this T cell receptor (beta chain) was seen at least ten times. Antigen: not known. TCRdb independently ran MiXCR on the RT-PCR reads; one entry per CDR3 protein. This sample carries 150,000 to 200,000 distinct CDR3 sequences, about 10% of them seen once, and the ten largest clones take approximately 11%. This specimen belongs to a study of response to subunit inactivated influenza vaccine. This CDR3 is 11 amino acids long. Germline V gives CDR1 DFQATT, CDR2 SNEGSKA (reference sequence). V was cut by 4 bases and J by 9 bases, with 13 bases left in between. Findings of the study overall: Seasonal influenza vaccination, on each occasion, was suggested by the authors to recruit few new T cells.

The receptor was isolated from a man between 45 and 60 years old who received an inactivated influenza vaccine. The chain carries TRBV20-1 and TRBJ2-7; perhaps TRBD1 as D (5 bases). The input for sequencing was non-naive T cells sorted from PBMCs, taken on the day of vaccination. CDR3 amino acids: CSAIDSRRQYF. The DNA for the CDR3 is TGCAGTGCTATAGACAGCAGAAGGCAGTACTTC.